This TCR beta chain was sequenced for a study of CD8 T cells in ankylosing spondylitis. V lost 1 base and J 4 bases, leaving 8 bases between the germline ends. CDR3 length equals 14 residues. Germline V gene data show CDR1 as DFQATT and CDR2 as SNEGSKA (reference sequence). Broader study findings: Characteristic of ankylosing spondylitis blood, it appeared, was a TCR beta motif comprising several highly homologous variants. Enrichment of disease-linked clones was reportedly significant in matched ankylosing spondylitis synovial fluid. Those disease-linked clones were CD8+; they were also relatively rare in peripheral blood. Certain motif variants had earlier been reported in reactive arthritis synovial fluid and blood.

About this clonotype: Antigen: not known.

Using quantitative 5'-RACE with molecular barcodes, the authors made TCR beta libraries. MiXCR, run by TCRdb on the 5' RACE reads, gives a single entry per CDR3 protein. The repertoire holds more than 400,000 distinct CDR3 sequences, with about 5% as singletons. This clonotype originated in a male donor with ankylosing spondylitis. The gene calls are TRBV20-1 and TRBJ2-6; D gene unclear. Material for sequencing was blood, either unsorted or a sorted T cell fraction (not recorded which). The CDR3 DNA reads TGCAGTGCTAGAGTAACAGAGGGGGCCAACGTCCTGACTTTC. Its protein is CSARVTEGANVLTF.